This TCR beta chain stems from a study of early T cells in non-severe SARS-CoV-2 infection. This clonotype appeared many times. Unique molecular identifiers tagged individual cDNA molecules. TCRdb re-called the 5' RACE reads through MiXCR, storing one row per CDR3 protein. The sample yields tens of thousands of distinct CDR3 sequences, approximately 6% seen once. The specimen comprised whole blood, sampled at baseline. This clonotype originated in an adult who was a healthcare worker with PCR-confirmed SARS-CoV-2 infection or an uninfected control (not recorded which).

The CDR3 loop is CASSQEWIYGYTF. The DNA of the CDR3 is TGCGCCAGCAGCCAAGAGTGGATCTATGGCTACACCTTC. The V call is TRBV4-1, the J call TRBJ1-2; no definite D call. The CDR3 totals 13 residues. The V gene lost 0 bases and the J gene lost 4 bases, with 6 bases spanning the gap. The V gene's germline CDR1 is MGHRA and CDR2 YSYEKL.